These 6 T cell receptor beta chains share one sample of origin, sequenced in a study of T cells in Graves' hyperthyroidism and ophthalmopathy. Using RNA transcripts as the source, TCR beta CDR3 regions were amplified. The TCR CDR3 first-round RT-PCR relied on the HTBI primer set. A single record per CDR3 protein comes from TCRdb applying MiXCR to the multiplex PCR reads. The sample holds 350,000 to 400,000 distinct CDR3 sequences; about 15% are singletons and the top ten take approximately 29%. Sample: blood. These TCRs come from a woman in her 30s with Graves' hyperthyroidism.

Points on this clonotype: A much larger clone sits a single nucleotide away, making a read error possible. The genes are TRBV20-1 and TRBJ2-5, with TRBD2 matching 7 bases. The tail of the sequence fits TRBJ2-1 better, so the J call may be wrong. Germline V gene lookup returns CDR1 DFQATT and CDR2 SNEGSKA (reference sequence). The CDR3 is 14 residues long. The CDR3 DNA reads TGCAGTGCTGGGAGGGCGGGAGCGTCAGAGACCCAGTTCTTC. Protein: CSAGRAGASETQFF.

This clonotype was seen more than once but under ten times. CDR3 region: CSARTSFGETQYF. Here the CDR3 DNA reads TGCAGTGCTAGGACTAGTTTCGGGGAGACCCAGTACTTC. This sequence joins TRBV20-1 and TRBJ2-5, with D possibly matching TRBD2 (6 bases). Germline CDR1 reads DFQATT; CDR2 reads SNEGSKA (reference sequence). This CDR3 has 13 residues. Trimming left V 3 bases short and J 5 bases short, with 13 bases between.

The chain couples TRBV30 to TRBJ1-4, with D possibly matching TRBD1 (6 bases). The V gene's germline CDR1 is GTSNPN and CDR2 SVGIG (reference sequence). The V and J ends lost 8 bases and 8 bases respectively, with 21 bases between them. This CDR3 is 14 amino acids long. Written as DNA, the CDR3 is TGTGCCCGGAACGTCCGGGGGGCCGGGGAAAAACTGTTTTTT. Amino acid sequence: CARNVRGAGEKLFF.

This clonotype was counted only a few times. This chain joins TRBV19 and TRBJ2-1, with 9 bases lining up with TRBD1. Per germline, CDR1 LNHDA and CDR2 SQIVND (reference sequence). Trimming at V came to 10 bases and at J to 7 bases, leaving 14 bases not matched to a gene. This CDR3 comprises 15 residues. Written as DNA, the CDR3 is TGTGCCACTAAGTTCGGGACAGGGCGAGAGAATGAGCAGTTCTTC. The encoded protein is CATKFGTGRENEQFF.

This clonotype was observed many times. V is TRBV28 and J is TRBJ2-5; TRBD2 is a possible D gene (6 bases). CDR1 and CDR2 from the germline V gene are MDHEN and SYDVKM. The length of the CDR3 is 14 residues. The V gene lost 7 bases and the J gene lost 5 bases, with 17 bases spanning the gap. The CDR3 nucleotides read TGTGCCAGCACCGGACGGGGGACCGGGGAGACCCAGTACTTC. It specifies CASTGRGTGETQYF. Combining the CDR3 with reference TRBV28 and TRBJ2-5 gives the whole variable domain DVKVTQSSRYLVKRTGEKVFLECVQDMDHENMFWYRQDPGLGLRLIYFSYDVKMKEKGDIPEGYSVSREKKERFSLILESASTNQTSMYLCASTGRGTGETQYFGPGTRLLVL.

This clonotype appeared many times. The gene calls are TRBV5-1 and TRBJ2-1; tentatively, D is TRBD1 (6 bases). Looked up from germline, CDR1 is SGHRS and CDR2 is YFSETQ. The CDR3 runs 16 residues. The V end was cut by 3 bases, the J end by 6 bases, with 19 bases between. CDR3 sequence: CASSSQGGGATNEQFF. The CDR3 bases are TGCGCCAGCAGCTCACAGGGTGGAGGAGCTACCAATGAGCAGTTCTTC.